These 10 T cell receptor beta chains originate from one sample sequenced in a study of human T cells and chemical hapten exposure. TCRdb recomputed calls from the RACE reads with MiXCR, one row per CDR3 protein. The table lists tens of thousands of distinct CDR3 sequences, roughly 8.8% of them singletons. Indicated time point: pre-sensitization, week 0. Noted treatment: therapeutic diphenylcyclopropenone sensitization with weekly scalp DPC. Specimen: whole blood, collected in connection with sensitization to the hapten diphenylcyclopropenone (DPC). These receptors all come from a woman aged 40 to 49 with alopecia areata. Some clones in this sample may be carry-over from other donors' samples.

Remarks on this clonotype: A much larger clone sits a single nucleotide away, making a read error possible. The rearrangement joins TRBV6-8 to TRBJ2-2; D gene ambiguous. The CDR3 extends over 16 amino acids. The germline V and J ends were trimmed by 2 bases and 0 bases, with 10 bases remaining between them. The germline gives CDR1 MNHGY, CDR2 SAAAGT. The CDR3 here is CASSYLVLPNTGELFF. The CDR3 bases are TGTGCCAGCAGTTACCTAGTGCTCCCGAACACCGGGGAGCTGTTTTTT.

This clonotype was detected many times. The chain couples TRBV11-2 to TRBJ1-1, with D unresolved. Germline V gene data show CDR1 as SGHAT and CDR2 as FQNNGV. The CDR3 runs 17 residues. V was pared by 0 bases and J by 1 base, with 15 bases between. For the CDR3, the DNA is TGTGCCAGCAGCTTAGAGGGAGTTAGTGGGCCGAACACTGAAGCTTTCTTT. Its translation is CASSLEGVSGPNTEAFF.

The chain joins TRBV9 to TRBJ2-2; D not resolved. CDR3 length equals 14 residues. The V end was cut by 2 bases, the J end by 1 base, with 6 bases between. CDR1 and CDR2 from the germline V gene are SGDLS and YYNGEE. For the CDR3, the DNA is TGTGCCAGCAGCGTTAAGGTGAACACCGGGGAGCTGTTTTTT. Protein sequence: CASSVKVNTGELFF.

This clonotype was seen a handful of times. J is TRBJ1-5 and V is TRBV12-3 or TRBV12-4, with D uncertain. Trimming removed 3 bases from V and 7 bases from J, with 22 bases in between. This CDR3 has 17 amino acids. The CDR3 here is CASSLRSVLGGYQPQHF. Written as DNA, the CDR3 is TGTGCCAGCAGTTTGCGATCCGTGTTAGGTGGATACCAGCCCCAGCATTTT.

This clonotype was picked up a small number of times. The chain joins TRBV3-1 to TRBJ2-4, with unresolved D. The CDR3 length is 11 residues. The germline V gene encodes CDR1 LGHDT and CDR2 YNNKEL (reference sequence). The V gene lost 3 bases and the J gene lost 7 bases, with 4 bases spanning the gap. CDR3 sequence reads: CASSHGNIQYF. The CDR3, as DNA: TGTGCCAGCAGCCACGGGAACATTCAGTACTTC.

This clonotype was seen many times. The chain uses TRBV3-1 and TRBJ1-4, with D tentatively TRBD1 (6 bases). Germline V CDR1 and CDR2: LGHDT, YNNKEL (reference sequence). Trimming pared 3 bases from V and 6 bases from J, leaving 14 bases between. This CDR3 has 15 amino acids. CDR3 sequence: CASSQTQGLDEKLFF. CDR3 nucleotide sequence: TGTGCCAGCAGCCAGACTCAGGGGCTCGATGAAAAACTGTTTTTT.

This clonotype has just a few counts. V gene TRBV6-6 combines with J gene TRBJ1-3; 12 bases are shared with TRBD1. V shed 2 bases, J shed 4 bases, and the junction held 3 bases outside the gene matches. CDR1 MNHNY and CDR2 SVGAGI come from the germline V gene (reference sequence). The CDR3 is made up of 16 amino acids. The CDR3 DNA follows: TGTGCCAGCAGTTACGGCGGGACAGGGGGCGGAAACACCATATATTTT. Translation gives CASSYGGTGGGNTIYF.

V and J are TRBV12-3 or TRBV12-4 and TRBJ2-2; tentative D call: TRBD2 (5 bases). V lost 5 bases and J 3 bases, leaving 13 bases between the germline ends. CDR3 length: 15 residues. The CDR3 protein is CASSRGLEHTGELFF. In DNA, the CDR3 is TGTGCCAGCAGTCGAGGACTGGAACACACCGGGGAGCTGTTTTTT.

This clonotype was seen more than once but under ten times. This chain joins TRBV3-1 and TRBJ2-2, with TRBD2 identical over 10 bases. Trimming at V came to 0 bases and at J to 6 bases, leaving 7 bases not matched to a gene. This CDR3 is built from 17 residues. The germline gives CDR1 LGHDT, CDR2 YNNKEL (reference sequence). The CDR3 region is CASSQEYSGGRPGELFF. The CDR3 DNA follows: TGTGCCAGCAGCCAAGAATATAGCGGGGGGCGACCCGGGGAGCTGTTTTTT.

This clonotype showed up many times. The rearrangement uses TRBV12-3 or TRBV12-4 and TRBJ1-1; no definite D call. CDR3 length: 14 amino acids. The V gene lost 5 bases and the J gene lost 6 bases, with 16 bases spanning the gap. The CDR3 region has the DNA TGTGCCAGCAGTCCCTACCTTAGGGTCGCTGAAGCTTTCTTT. As protein: CASSPYLRVAEAFF.